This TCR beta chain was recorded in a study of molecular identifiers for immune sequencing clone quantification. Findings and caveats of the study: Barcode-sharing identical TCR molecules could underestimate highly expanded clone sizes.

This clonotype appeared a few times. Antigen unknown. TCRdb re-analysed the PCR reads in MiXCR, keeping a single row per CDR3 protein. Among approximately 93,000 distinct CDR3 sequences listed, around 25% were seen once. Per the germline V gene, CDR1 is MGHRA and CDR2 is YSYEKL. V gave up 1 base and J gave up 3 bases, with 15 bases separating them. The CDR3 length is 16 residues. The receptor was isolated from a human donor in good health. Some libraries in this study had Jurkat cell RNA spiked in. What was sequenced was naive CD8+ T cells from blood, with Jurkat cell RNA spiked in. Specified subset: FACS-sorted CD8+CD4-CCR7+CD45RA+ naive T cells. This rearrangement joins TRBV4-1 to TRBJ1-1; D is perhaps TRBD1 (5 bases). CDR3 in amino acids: CASSQVRDGEDTEAFF. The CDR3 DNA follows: TGCGCCAGCAGCCAAGTTCGGGACGGGGAGGACACTGAAGCTTTCTTT.